These 24 T cell receptor beta chains originate from one sample sequenced in a study of T cell responses to AZD1222 COVID-19 vaccine. Here immunoSEQ multiplex PCR was the method, and the copy in TCRdb shows in-frame clones only, minus some. The sample holds 150,000 to 200,000 clones, 80% to 95% seen once. The sequencing used peripheral blood, collected 28 days after the second dose of the MenACWY control vaccine. The receptor source for this set is an adult who received the MenACWY meningococcal vaccine as a control.

The chain joins TRBV19 to TRBJ1-5; D not certain. The CDR3 has 15 residues. Trimming removed 7 bases from V and 3 bases from J, with 16 bases in between. Germline V gene data show CDR1 as LNHDA and CDR2 as SQIVND (reference sequence). CDR3 protein: CASMVVYIHNQPQHF. CDR3 DNA: TGTGCCAGTATGGTGGTTTACATCCACAATCAGCCCCAGCATTTT.

V usage is TRBV30 and J usage is TRBJ2-7; a weak D match, TRBD1 (6 bases). Germline loops: CDR1 GTSNPN, CDR2 SVGIG (reference sequence). The CDR3 runs to 12 residues. The V end lost 6 bases, the J end lost 2 bases, and 11 bases lay between the germline ends. The CDR3 coding sequence is TGTGCCTGTACGACAGGAACCTACGAGCAGTACTTC. Its protein is CACTTGTYEQYF.

Here the CDR3 reads CASSTRHSPLHF. The CDR3 DNA reads TGTGCCAGCAGCACCCGCCATTCACCCCTCCACTTT. The V call is TRBV3-1 (or the pseudogene TRBV3-2), the J call TRBJ1-6; no clear D. The V and J ends lost 5 bases and 8 bases respectively, with 7 bases between them. This CDR3 has 12 residues. From germline, CDR1 is LGHDT and CDR2 YNNKEL (reference sequence).

V and J are TRBV7-2 and TRBJ1-1; D is undetermined. Germline values: CDR1 SGHTA, CDR2 FQGNSA. The V gene lost 1 base and the J gene lost 1 base, with 16 bases spanning the gap. This CDR3 region has 17 residues. For the CDR3, the DNA is TGTGCCAGCAGCTTAGAGTCAGGATTCTACGGGAACACTGAAGCTTTCTTT. Its protein product is CASSLESGFYGNTEAFF.

This sequence joins TRBV5-1 and TRBJ2-1; 13 bases match TRBD2. The ends lost 2 bases at V and 7 bases at J; junction bases unmatched: 3. CDR1 SGHRS and CDR2 YFSETQ come from the germline V gene. This CDR3 region has 15 residues. The CDR3 nucleotides are TGCGCCAGCAGCTTACTAGCGGGGGGGCGGAATGAGCAGTTCTTC. It encodes CASSLLAGGRNEQFF.

The gene calls are TRBV3-1 (or the pseudogene TRBV3-2) and TRBJ1-2, with D tentatively TRBD1 (5 bases). This CDR3 has 14 residues. Trimming took off 1 base at V and 4 bases at J, with 10 bases between the two ends. CDR1 is LGHDT and CDR2 is YNNKEL in the germline V gene (reference sequence). The CDR3 region is CASSQVGGAYGYTF. The CDR3 bases are TGTGCCAGCAGCCAAGTGGGGGGAGCCTATGGCTACACCTTC.

This rearrangement joins TRBV19 to TRBJ1-1; D is undetermined. Trimming left V 5 bases short and J 0 bases short, with 19 bases between. CDR1 is LNHDA and CDR2 is SQIVND in the germline V gene (reference sequence). CDR3 length: 17 residues. The CDR3 reads CASSATTSPSMNTEAFF. The DNA of the CDR3 is TGTGCCAGTAGTGCAACCACAAGCCCTAGTATGAACACTGAAGCTTTCTTT. The full variable domain, rest sourced from reference TRBV19 and TRBJ1-1, is DGGITQSPKYLFRKEGQNVTLSCEQNLNHDAMYWYRQDPGQGLRLIYYSQIVNDFQKGDIAEGYSVSREKKESFPLTVTSAQKNPTAFYLCASSATTSPSMNTEAFFGQGTRLTVV.

The chain has TRBV7-7 and TRBJ2-5, with 10 positions matching TRBD1. Germline assignment: CDR1 SSHAT and CDR2 FNYEAQ (reference sequence). J was trimmed by 2 bases and V by 5 bases; bases with no gene match: 2. There are 14 residues in the CDR3. This CDR3 reads CASSQDRGQETQYF. Written as DNA, the CDR3 is TGTGCCAGCAGCCAGGACAGGGGGCAAGAGACCCAGTACTTC.

The rearrangement links TRBV18 to TRBJ1-4; D not certain. Between the trimmed V and J ends, which lost 4 bases and 3 bases, there was a span of 6 bases. The CDR3 extends over 13 amino acids. Per germline, CDR1 KGHSH and CDR2 LQKENI. CDR3 region: CASSQNSNEKLFF. The CDR3 coding sequence is TGTGCCAGCTCACAGAATTCTAATGAAAAACTGTTTTTT.

In DNA, the CDR3 is TGTGCCAGCAGCTCGGGACAGGGGGAGTATCAGCCCCAGCATTTT. Encoded protein: CASSSGQGEYQPQHF. The J gene is TRBJ1-5, the V gene TRBV28; 11 positions match TRBD1. Germline V gene data show CDR1 as MDHEN and CDR2 as SYDVKM. The CDR3 runs 15 residues. Trimming cost V 6 bases and J 5 bases; bases outside gene matches: 6.

This clone was counted once. V and J are TRBV24-1 and TRBJ2-1, with D maybe TRBD2 (5 bases). Trimming stripped 6 bases from V and 7 bases from J, with 15 bases between. The CDR3 consists of 14 residues. CDR1 is KGHDR, CDR2 SFDVKD, per germline. The CDR3 sequence: CATSSYGGTNEQFF. The CDR3 region has the DNA TGTGCCACCAGTTCTTACGGAGGAACGAATGAGCAGTTCTTC.

The chain joins TRBV5-1 to TRBJ1-1; D is undetermined. V was pared by 6 bases and J by 1 base, with 13 bases between. Germline V gene sequence: CDR1 SGHRS, CDR2 YFSETQ. The CDR3 sequence is 14 residues long. The CDR3 protein is CASMLYLGNTEAFF. The CDR3 DNA is TGCGCCAGCATGCTTTACTTGGGGAACACTGAAGCTTTCTTT.

The chain carries TRBV10-3 and TRBJ1-2; D gene unclear. The CDR3 is 15 amino acids. The ends were cut back, 7 bases at V and 1 base at J, with 16 bases in the middle. Germline loops: CDR1 ENHRY, CDR2 SYGVKD. CDR3 sequence (DNA): TGTGCCATCACCGGGTTGGCAGGAATTAACTATGGCTACACCTTC. Its protein product is CAITGLAGINYGYTF.

The chain is built from TRBV15 and TRBJ1-2; D ambiguous. The germline V and J ends were trimmed by 5 bases and 7 bases, with 17 bases remaining between them. Germline V gene data show CDR1 as LNHNV and CDR2 as YYDKDF (reference sequence). The CDR3 has 14 amino acids. CDR3 sequence: CATSPWAGLGGYTF. The CDR3, as DNA: TGTGCCACCAGCCCATGGGCGGGCCTGGGTGGCTACACCTTC.

The V and J genes are TRBV27 and TRBJ1-4; 8 bases line up with TRBD1. The germline gives CDR1 MNHEY, CDR2 SMNVEV (reference sequence). Germline trimming cut 5 bases from V and 7 bases from J; bases unmatched to any gene: 6. The CDR3 runs 14 residues. The CDR3 DNA follows: TGTGCCAGCAGTCCACGGACAGGGTCTGAAAAACTGTTTTTT. Translation: CASSPRTGSEKLFF. Based on the CDR3 plus reference TRBV27 and TRBJ1-4, the full variable domain is EAQVTQNPRYLITVTGKKLTVTCSQNMNHEYMSWYRQDPGLGLRQIYYSMNVEVTDKGDVPEGYKVSRKEKRNFPLILESPSPNQTSLYFCASSPRTGSEKLFFGSGTQLSVL.

This clone has just one count. This chain links TRBV10-2 with TRBJ1-6; D ambiguous. V lost 6 bases to trimming and J lost 6 bases, with 6 bases between them. The CDR3 totals 12 residues. CDR1 and CDR2 (germline): WSHSY, SAAADI. The CDR3 DNA sequence: TGCGCCAGCAGGGACGGTAATTCACCCCTCCACTTT. Its protein is CASRDGNSPLHF.

To note about this clone: At the DNA level, this CDR3 is encoded by other sequences in the same sample as well. The chain couples TRBV5-1 to TRBJ2-3, with a tentative D call TRBD1 (6 bases). This CDR3 comprises 14 residues. In germline, CDR1 is SGHRS, CDR2 YFSETQ. V was shortened by 4 bases and J by 2 bases, with 11 bases between the two germline ends. The CDR3 sequence: CASSLDSTTDTQYF. CDR3 nucleotides: TGCGCCAGCAGCCTGGACAGCACCACAGATACGCAGTATTTT.

The J gene is TRBJ1-2, the V gene TRBV18; D gene ambiguous. Germline V gene sequence: CDR1 KGHSH, CDR2 LQKENI. This CDR3 is 14 amino acids long. V lost 6 bases, J lost 2 bases, and 13 bases lay in between. DNA of the CDR3: TGTGCCAGCTCCGATATGGGAACGAACTATGGCTACACCTTC. Its protein is CASSDMGTNYGYTF. Full variable domain (remainder filled in from reference TRBV18 and TRBJ1-2): NAGVMQNPRHLVRRRGQEARLRCSPMKGHSHVYWYRQLPEEGLKFMVYLQKENIIDESGMPKERFSAEFPKEGPSILRIQQVVRGDSAAYFCASSDMGTNYGYTFGSGTRLTVV.

This chain connects TRBV27 to TRBJ2-7, with D possibly being TRBD1 or TRBD2 (7 bases each). CDR3 size: 16 residues. Trimming took off 6 bases at V and 0 bases at J, with 18 bases between the two ends. Germline-derived CDR1 and CDR2 are MNHEY and SMNVEV (reference sequence). The CDR3 loop reads CASSQAGQQSSYEQYF. CDR3 in DNA: TGTGCCAGCAGCCAAGCGGGACAGCAGAGCTCCTACGAGCAGTACTTC.

The chain employs TRBV7-9 and TRBJ2-5; TRBD2 might be the D (6 bases). CDR3 length: 15 residues. V lost 4 bases to trimming and J lost 3 bases, with 15 bases between them. Germline lookup yields CDR1 SEHNR and CDR2 FQNEAQ (reference sequence). The CDR3 sequence: CASSYTQREEETQYF. The CDR3 DNA follows: TGTGCCAGCAGCTACACACAAAGGGAGGAAGAGACCCAGTACTTC. The full variable domain, completed using reference TRBV7-9 and TRBJ2-5, is DTGVSQNPRHKITKRGQNVTFRCDPISEHNRLYWYRQTLGQGPEFLTYFQNEAQLEKSRLLSDRFSAERPKGSFSTLEIQRTEQGDSAMYLCASSYTQREEETQYFGPGTRLLVL.

V is TRBV11-3 and J is TRBJ1-1; D is undetermined. The CDR3 spans 13 residues. Germline CDR1 and CDR2: SGHNT and YENEEA. V lost 5 bases to trimming and J lost 1 base, with 8 bases between them. The CDR3 here is CASSGRANTEAFF. For the CDR3, the DNA is TGTGCCAGCAGCGGCCGGGCGAACACTGAAGCTTTCTTT.

This rearrangement joins TRBV27 to TRBJ2-7; D call uncertain. Trimming cost V 5 bases and J 6 bases, with 20 bases left between them. The CDR3 is 15 amino acids. Germline values: CDR1 MNHEY, CDR2 SMNVEV (reference sequence). CDR3 sequence reads: CASSQFLPPLGEQYF. CDR3 nucleotide sequence: TGTGCCAGCAGTCAGTTTTTACCCCCTCTTGGCGAGCAGTACTTC.

The gene calls are TRBV7-2 and TRBJ2-1; 8 nucleotides match TRBD1. From germline, CDR1 is SGHTA and CDR2 FQGNSA. V lost 6 bases and J lost 6; bases outside the gene matches: 4. The CDR3 totals 13 residues. CDR3 in DNA: TGTGCCAGCAGGGGGGGACAGGTCAATGAGCAGTTCTTC. It specifies CASRGGQVNEQFF.

The rearrangement uses TRBV19 and TRBJ1-5, with D possibly matching TRBD1 (6 bases). V shed 9 bases and J shed 1 base, with 16 bases lying between them. The CDR3 covers 15 residues. The germline V gene encodes CDR1 LNHDA and CDR2 SQIVND (reference sequence). The CDR3 sequence is CASTPRGPSNQPQHF. The DNA for the CDR3 is TGTGCCAGCACTCCCCGGGGGCCCAGCAATCAGCCCCAGCATTTT. Using reference TRBV19 and TRBJ1-5 for the parts outside the CDR3, the full variable domain is DGGITQSPKYLFRKEGQNVTLSCEQNLNHDAMYWYRQDPGQGLRLIYYSQIVNDFQKGDIAEGYSVSREKKESFPLTVTSAQKNPTAFYLCASTPRGPSNQPQHFGDGTRLSIL.